Shown below are 9 T cell receptor beta chains from a single sample sequenced in a study of blood T cell repertoires in COVID-19. Sequencing used immunoSEQ multiplex PCR; TCRdb keeps in-frame clones, though not all of them. The data hold tens of thousands of clones, with roughly 80% observed a single time. Sequenced material: PBMCs or T cells enriched from blood (not recorded which). The origin of the receptors is a woman between 40 and 50 years old with acute COVID-19.

This sequence joins TRBV24-1 and TRBJ2-2, with TRBD1 as a possible D gene (5 bases). Trimming removed 7 bases from V and 2 bases from J, with 10 bases in between. CDR3 size: 14 residues. CDR1 and CDR2 (germline): KGHDR, SFDVKD. CDR3 coding DNA: TGTGCCACCAGACAGGCCCAAAACACCGGGGAGCTGTTTTTT. Protein sequence: CATRQAQNTGELFF.

The chain uses TRBV9 and TRBJ1-6, with 9 bases identical to TRBD1. The V segment lost 3 bases and the J segment 9 bases; nucleotides outside the gene matches: 7. This CDR3 contains 15 residues. Germline-derived CDR1 and CDR2 are SGDLS and YYNGEE. The CDR3 reads CASSEGDRESSPLHF. The CDR3 nucleotides are TGTGCCAGCAGCGAGGGGGACAGGGAAAGTTCACCCCTCCACTTT.

The V and J genes are TRBV7-9 and TRBJ1-2, with D uncertain. The CDR3 is 14 residues long. Germline loops: CDR1 SEHNR, CDR2 FQNEAQ (reference sequence). Trimming pared 5 bases from V and 2 bases from J, leaving 12 bases between. The CDR3 DNA sequence: TGTGCCAGCAGCCCGAGAGGCGGCAACTATGGCTACACCTTC. Translated, it gives CASSPRGGNYGYTF.

The genes are TRBV5-6 and TRBJ2-5; TRBD1 matches at 11 bases. This CDR3 region has 16 residues. J gave up 4 bases and V 3 bases, and 8 bases lay outside the gene matches. Germline lookup yields CDR1 SGHDT and CDR2 YYEEEE. The CDR3 coding sequence is TGTGCCAGCAGCTCTCTGGACAGGGGGCTTGTAGAGACCCAGTACTTC. This codes for CASSSLDRGLVETQYF.

The V gene is TRBV7-9, the J gene TRBJ1-1; the D is unclear. The V gene's germline CDR1 is SEHNR and CDR2 FQNEAQ (reference sequence). The CDR3 sequence is 12 residues long. V lost 6 bases to trimming and J lost 8 bases, with 13 bases between them. The CDR3 sequence is CASRFNSREAFF. Written as DNA, the CDR3 is TGTGCCAGCAGGTTCAACAGCCGCGAAGCTTTCTTT.

The chain recombines TRBV5-1 with TRBJ1-1; D unresolved. The CDR3 consists of 15 residues. In germline, CDR1 is SGHRS, CDR2 YFSETQ. V was cut by 0 bases and J by 6 bases, with 15 bases left in between. The CDR3 protein is CASSLAWGGLAEAFF. CDR3 DNA sequence: TGCGCCAGCAGCTTGGCGTGGGGAGGGTTAGCTGAAGCTTTCTTT.

This chain joins TRBV6-1 and TRBJ1-4; possible D gene TRBD1, 5 bases. This CDR3 has 16 residues. The V end lost 2 bases, the J end lost 4 bases, and 14 bases lay between the germline ends. The germline gives CDR1 MNHNS, CDR2 SASEGT. The CDR3 DNA reads TGTGCCAGCAGTGAACAGGGAGGGACGGTTAATGAAAAACTGTTTTTT. It specifies CASSEQGGTVNEKLFF.

The gene calls are TRBV7-9 and TRBJ2-1, with D possibly matching TRBD2 (6 bases). The germline CDR1 and CDR2 sequences are SEHNR and FQNEAQ (reference sequence). This CDR3 is 15 amino acids long. Trimming took 5 bases from V and 9 from J, leaving 20 bases between them. CDR3 amino acids: CASSPRVISGGEQFF. CDR3 bases: TGTGCCAGCAGCCCCCGCGTGATTAGCGGAGGTGAGCAGTTCTTC. Supplemented by reference TRBV7-9 and TRBJ2-1, the full variable domain reads DTGVSQNPRHKITKRGQNVTFRCDPISEHNRLYWYRQTLGQGPEFLTYFQNEAQLEKSRLLSDRFSAERPKGSFSTLEIQRTEQGDSAMYLCASSPRVISGGEQFFGPGTRLTVL.

The rearrangement links TRBV5-6 to TRBJ1-1; unclear D gene. Germline V gives CDR1 SGHDT, CDR2 YYEEEE. Trimming stripped 6 bases from V and 1 base from J, with 10 bases between. This CDR3 is built from 13 residues. Here the CDR3 reads CASIQRGNTEAFF. For the CDR3, the DNA is TGTGCCAGCATCCAACGGGGGAACACTGAAGCTTTCTTT.